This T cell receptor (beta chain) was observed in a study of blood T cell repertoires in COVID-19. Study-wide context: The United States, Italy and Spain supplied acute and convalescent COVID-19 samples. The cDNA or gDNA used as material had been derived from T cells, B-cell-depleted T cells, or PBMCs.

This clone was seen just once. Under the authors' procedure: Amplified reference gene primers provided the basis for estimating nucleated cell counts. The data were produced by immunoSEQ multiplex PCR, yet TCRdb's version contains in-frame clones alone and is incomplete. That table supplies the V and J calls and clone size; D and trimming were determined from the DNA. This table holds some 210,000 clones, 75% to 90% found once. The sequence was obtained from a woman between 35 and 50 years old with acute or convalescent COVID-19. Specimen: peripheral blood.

CDR3 DNA sequence: TGTGCCAGCTCACCAGGACAGGGGGTCACTGAAGCTTTCTTT. Encoded protein: CASSPGQGVTEAFF. This chain uses TRBV18 with TRBJ1-1, with 10 bases lining up with TRBD1. V shed 2 bases and J 4 bases; nucleotides not matched to a gene: 1. Germline V gene lookup returns CDR1 KGHSH and CDR2 LQKENI. CDR3 length equals 14 residues.